Detailed here is one TCR beta chain. The antigen remains undetermined. These data come from a study of T cell responses to AZD1222 COVID-19 vaccine. Clones were read by immunoSEQ multiplex PCR, and TCRdb kept only the in-frame ones, dropping some. Here the sample spans tens of thousands of clones, about nine tenths being singletons. Trimming removed 4 bases at V and 7 bases at J, with 23 bases between. The length of the CDR3 is 16 residues. Germline-derived CDR1 and CDR2 are SGHRS and YFSETQ. General study results and limits: Seropositive status at baseline applied to only five or six AZD1222 recipients.

This sample comprised peripheral blood, obtained 28 days after the second AZD1222 dose. This clonotype was sampled from an adult who received the AZD1222 COVID-19 vaccine. The J gene is TRBJ1-2, the V gene TRBV5-1, with D perhaps TRBD1 (5 bases). CDR3 region: CASSARPRGLVGGYTF. The DNA of the CDR3 is TGCGCCAGCAGCGCCCGCCCTAGGGGTTTGGTTGGTGGCTACACCTTC.